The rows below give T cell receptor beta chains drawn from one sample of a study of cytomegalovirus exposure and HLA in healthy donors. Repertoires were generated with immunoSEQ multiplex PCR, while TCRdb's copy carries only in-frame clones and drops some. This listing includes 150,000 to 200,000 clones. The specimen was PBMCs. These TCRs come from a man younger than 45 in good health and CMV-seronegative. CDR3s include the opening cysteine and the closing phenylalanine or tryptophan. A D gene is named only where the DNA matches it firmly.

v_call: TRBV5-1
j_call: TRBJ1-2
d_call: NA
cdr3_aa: CASSQGSTGYTF
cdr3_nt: TGCGCCAGCAGCCAGGGGTCGACCGGCTACACCTTC

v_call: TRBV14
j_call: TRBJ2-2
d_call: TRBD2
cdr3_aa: CASSQIRAGGPGDTGELFF
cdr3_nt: TGTGCCAGCAGCCAAATTCGAGCGGGGGGGCCTGGAGACACCGGGGAGCTGTTTTTT

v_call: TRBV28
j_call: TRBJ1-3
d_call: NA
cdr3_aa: CASSPLTGGNTIYF
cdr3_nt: TGTGCCAGCAGTCCGCTTACAGGGGGAAACACCATATATTTT

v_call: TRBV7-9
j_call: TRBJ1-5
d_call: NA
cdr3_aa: CASSLAGQGRDQPQHF
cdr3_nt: TGTGCCAGCAGCTTAGCGGGTCAGGGTAGGGATCAGCCCCAGCATTTT

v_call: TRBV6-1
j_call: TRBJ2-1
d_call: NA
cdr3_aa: CASSEIEGVGQFF
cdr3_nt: TGTGCCAGCAGTGAAATTGAGGGGGTGGGGCAGTTCTTC

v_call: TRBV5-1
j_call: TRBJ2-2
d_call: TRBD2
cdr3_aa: CASSLTSGRNTGELFF
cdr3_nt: TGCGCCAGCAGCCTTACTAGCGGGAGGAACACCGGGGAGCTGTTTTTT

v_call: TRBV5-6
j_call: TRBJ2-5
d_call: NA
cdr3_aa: CASSQPGLGGTQYF
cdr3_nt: TGTGCCAGCAGCCAGCCGGGACTTGGGGGGACCCAGTACTTC

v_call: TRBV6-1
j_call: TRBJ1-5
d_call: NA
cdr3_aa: CASSPGGVAQHF
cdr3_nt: TGTGCCAGCAGCCCTGGGGGGGTGGCCCAGCATTTT

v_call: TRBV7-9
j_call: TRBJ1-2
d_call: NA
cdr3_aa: CASSSVVVGGYTF
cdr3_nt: TGTGCCAGCAGCTCGGTGGTGGTCGGTGGCTACACCTTC

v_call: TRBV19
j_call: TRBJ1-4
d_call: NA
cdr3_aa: CASNSRFEKLFF
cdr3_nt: TGTGCCAGTAATTCCAGGTTTGAAAAACTGTTTTTT

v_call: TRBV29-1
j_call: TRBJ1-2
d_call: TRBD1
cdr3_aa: CSVDLADRGSGYTF
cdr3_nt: TGCAGCGTTGACCTAGCCGACAGGGGATCAGGCTACACCTTC

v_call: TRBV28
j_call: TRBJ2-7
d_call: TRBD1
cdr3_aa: CASSDPTGEAYEQYF
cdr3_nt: TGTGCCAGCAGTGACCCGACAGGGGAGGCCTACGAGCAGTACTTC

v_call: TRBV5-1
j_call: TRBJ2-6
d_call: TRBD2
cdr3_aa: CASRLAATGANVLTF
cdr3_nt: TGCGCCAGCAGACTAGCGGCGACCGGGGCCAACGTCCTGACTTTC

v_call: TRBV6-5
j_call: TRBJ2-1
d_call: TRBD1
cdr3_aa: CASRPGQGSNEQFF
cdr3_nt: TGTGCCAGCCGTCCGGGACAGGGAAGCAATGAGCAGTTCTTC

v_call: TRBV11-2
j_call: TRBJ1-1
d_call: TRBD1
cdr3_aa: CASSHRQGSGNTEAFF
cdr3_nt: TGTGCCAGCAGCCATCGACAGGGCTCTGGGAACACTGAAGCTTTCTTT

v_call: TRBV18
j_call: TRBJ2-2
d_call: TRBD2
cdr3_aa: CASSPPSAGESGELFF
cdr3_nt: TGTGCCAGCTCACCACCTTCTGCGGGAGAATCCGGGGAGCTGTTTTTT

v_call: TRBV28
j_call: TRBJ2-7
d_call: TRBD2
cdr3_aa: CASSLWGGAYEQYF
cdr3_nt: TGTGCCAGCAGTTTATGGGGAGGGGCCTACGAGCAGTACTTC

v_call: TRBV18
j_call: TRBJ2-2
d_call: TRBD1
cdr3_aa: CASSPLWDRDTGELFF
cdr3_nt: TGTGCCAGCTCCCCTTTATGGGACAGGGACACCGGGGAGCTGTTTTTT

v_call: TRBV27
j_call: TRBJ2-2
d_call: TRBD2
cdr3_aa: CASSFGLAVNTGELFF
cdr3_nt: TGTGCCAGCAGTTTCGGACTAGCGGTAAACACCGGGGAGCTGTTTTTT

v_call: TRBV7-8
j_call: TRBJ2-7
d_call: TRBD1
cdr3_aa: CASSLEAGGSYEQYF
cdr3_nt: TGTGCCAGCAGCTTAGAGGCAGGGGGCAGTTACGAGCAGTACTTC

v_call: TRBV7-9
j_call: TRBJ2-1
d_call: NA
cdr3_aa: CASSLTSNEQFF
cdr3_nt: TGTGCCAGCAGCTTGACTTCCAATGAGCAGTTCTTC

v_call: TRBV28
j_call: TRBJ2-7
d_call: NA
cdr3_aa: CASFRAGEGAYEQYF
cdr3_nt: TGTGCCAGCTTTAGGGCGGGAGAGGGGGCCTACGAGCAGTACTTC

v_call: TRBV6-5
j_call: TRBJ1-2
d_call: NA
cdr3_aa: CASSYDRQYGYTF
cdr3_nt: TGTGCCAGCAGTTACGATCGCCAGTATGGCTACACCTTC

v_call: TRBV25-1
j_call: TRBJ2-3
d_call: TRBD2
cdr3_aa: CASSESLAGSTDTQYF
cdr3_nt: TGTGCCAGCAGTGAGTCTCTAGCGGGGAGCACAGATACGCAGTATTTT

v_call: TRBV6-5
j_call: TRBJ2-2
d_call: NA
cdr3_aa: CASSSVTSLFGELFF
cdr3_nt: TGTGCCAGCAGTTCAGTGACTAGTCTTTTCGGGGAGCTGTTTTTT

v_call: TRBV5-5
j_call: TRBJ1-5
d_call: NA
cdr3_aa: CASRSGVGDQPQHF
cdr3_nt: TGTGCCAGCAGGTCAGGGGTTGGGGATCAGCCCCAGCATTTT

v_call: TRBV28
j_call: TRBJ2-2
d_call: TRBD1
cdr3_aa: CASSLAGTVTGELFF
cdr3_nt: TGTGCCAGCAGTTTAGCCGGGACAGTCACTGGTGAGCTGTTTTTT

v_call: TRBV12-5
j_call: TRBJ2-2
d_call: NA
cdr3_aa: CASGDKPANTGELFF
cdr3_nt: TGTGCTAGTGGAGACAAACCCGCGAACACCGGGGAGCTGTTTTTT

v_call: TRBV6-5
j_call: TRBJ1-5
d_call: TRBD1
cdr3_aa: CASSRDRNQPQHF
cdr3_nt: TGTGCCAGCAGTCGGGACAGAAATCAGCCCCAGCATTTT

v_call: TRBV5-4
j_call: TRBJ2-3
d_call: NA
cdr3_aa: CASSLEVSGTDTQYF
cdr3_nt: TGTGCCAGCAGCTTGGAGGTTAGCGGCACAGATACGCAGTATTTT